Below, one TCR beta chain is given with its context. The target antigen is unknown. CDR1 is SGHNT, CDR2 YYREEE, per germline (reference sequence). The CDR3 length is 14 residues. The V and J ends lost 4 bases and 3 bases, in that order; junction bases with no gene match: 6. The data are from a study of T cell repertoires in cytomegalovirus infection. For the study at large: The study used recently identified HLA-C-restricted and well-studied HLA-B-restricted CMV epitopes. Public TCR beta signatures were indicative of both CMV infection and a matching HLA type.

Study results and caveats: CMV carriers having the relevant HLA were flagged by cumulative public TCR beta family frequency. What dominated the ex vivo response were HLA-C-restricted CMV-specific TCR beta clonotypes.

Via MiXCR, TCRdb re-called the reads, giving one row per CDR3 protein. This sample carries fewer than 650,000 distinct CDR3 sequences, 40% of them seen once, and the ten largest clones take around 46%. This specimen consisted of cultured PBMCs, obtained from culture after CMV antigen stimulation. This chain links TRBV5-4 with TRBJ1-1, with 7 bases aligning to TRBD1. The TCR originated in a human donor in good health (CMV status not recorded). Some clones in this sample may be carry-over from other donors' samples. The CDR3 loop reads CASSQGQKYTEAFF. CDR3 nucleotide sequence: TGTGCCAGCAGCCAGGGACAGAAGTACACTGAAGCTTTCTTT.